The 29 T cell receptor beta chains presented below share a single source sample, sequenced in a study of cytomegalovirus exposure and HLA in healthy donors. The PCR was carried out with 60 Vbeta primers and 13 Jbeta primers. Clones were read by immunoSEQ multiplex PCR, and TCRdb kept only the in-frame ones, dropping some. There are about 140,000 clones in the sample; approximately 80% occur only once, and roughly 1.9% lies in the top ten. The sample comprised PBMCs. The receptors here all came from a woman aged 40 to 50 in good health and CMV-seronegative.

The chain joins TRBV27 to TRBJ2-7; D unclear. V gave up 4 bases and J gave up 2 bases, with 12 bases separating them. The CDR3 is 14 amino acids. CDR1 MNHEY and CDR2 SMNVEV come from the germline V gene (reference sequence). The DNA for the CDR3 is TGTGCCAGCAGTTACATACAAGTACCCTACGAGCAGTACTTC. This sequence encodes CASSYIQVPYEQYF.

CDR3 region: CASRGGSPGGYNEQFF. The CDR3 nucleotides are TGTGCCAGTAGGGGGGGGTCTCCAGGAGGATACAATGAGCAGTTCTTC. The chain joins TRBV19 to TRBJ2-1; TRBD2 matches 7 bases. Germline assignment: CDR1 LNHDA and CDR2 SQIVND (reference sequence). This CDR3 region has 16 residues. Trimming at V came to 6 bases and at J to 4 bases, leaving 12 bases not matched to a gene.

This clone turned up a few times. The CDR3 reads CAWSVFRGVRNQPQHF. CDR3 in DNA: TGTGCCTGGAGTGTATTTAGGGGCGTACGCAATCAGCCCCAGCATTTT. V usage is TRBV30 and J usage is TRBJ1-5; tentative D call: TRBD1 (5 bases). This CDR3 is 16 amino acids long. CDR1 and CDR2 from the germline V gene are GTSNPN and SVGIG (reference sequence). V was trimmed by 0 bases and J by 2 bases, leaving 14 bases between them.

This sequence joins TRBV27 and TRBJ1-5; D is perhaps TRBD1 (5 bases). Between the trimmed V and J ends, which lost 2 bases and 1 base, there was a span of 6 bases. The CDR3 contains 14 residues. The germline CDR1 and CDR2 sequences are MNHEY and SMNVEV (reference sequence). The CDR3: CASSLAGSNQPQHF. In nucleotides, the CDR3 is TGTGCCAGCAGTTTAGCAGGGAGCAATCAGCCCCAGCATTTT.

V gene TRBV5-6 combines with J gene TRBJ2-3, with D tentatively TRBD2 (5 bases). Trimming left V 4 bases short and J 0 bases short, with 15 bases between. This CDR3 contains 16 residues. Germline V gives CDR1 SGHDT, CDR2 YYEEEE. The DNA of the CDR3 is TGTGCCAGCAGCCATAACCTAGCTGGGAGCACAGATACGCAGTATTTT. Residues: CASSHNLAGSTDTQYF.

The rearrangement joins TRBV5-7 to TRBJ1-5; D gene uncertain. TRBV5-7 counts as an open reading frame of uncertain function. This CDR3 contains 14 residues. With 5 bases removed from V and 4 bases from J, the gap between germline ends came to 13 bases. The CDR3 DNA sequence: TGTGCCAGCAGGGGCTCCCTATTAAATCAGCCCCAGCATTTT. It yields the protein CASRGSLLNQPQHF.

This clone was detected only once. The chain uses TRBV7-9 and TRBJ1-5; D gene ambiguous. Trimming took off 5 bases at V and 8 bases at J, with 22 bases between the two ends. Germline V lookup: CDR1 SEHNR, CDR2 FQNEAQ (reference sequence). CDR3 length: 16 residues. CDR3 DNA sequence: TGTGCCAGCAGCCCCATATACCCAACCGAAGAGGAGCCCCAGCATTTT. Amino acid sequence: CASSPIYPTEEEPQHF.

The rearrangement links TRBV2 to TRBJ2-3; the D is unclear. Germline values: CDR1 SNHLY, CDR2 FYNNEI. CDR3 length equals 13 residues. Between the trimmed V and J ends, which lost 5 bases and 0 bases, there was a span of 6 bases. The CDR3 loop reads CASSLQSTDTQYF. CDR3 bases: TGTGCCAGCAGTTTACAGAGCACAGATACGCAGTATTTT.

This rearrangement joins TRBV5-4 to TRBJ2-2, with a weak D call TRBD2 (6 bases). Trimming shortened V by 4 bases and J by 0 bases, and 13 bases separated the two germline ends. Germline V gene lookup returns CDR1 SGHNT and CDR2 YYREEE (reference sequence). The CDR3 has 16 residues. The CDR3 DNA follows: TGTGCCAGCAGCCTGTTGGACTATCCGAACACCGGGGAGCTGTTTTTT. This sequence encodes CASSLLDYPNTGELFF.

This chain joins TRBV5-1 and TRBJ2-7; 10 nucleotides line up with TRBD2. In germline, CDR1 is SGHRS, CDR2 YFSETQ. The length of the CDR3 is 18 residues. Losses at the gene ends were 3 bases for V and 3 bases for J; bases not matched to a gene: 15. CDR3 nucleotides: TGCGCCAGCAGCTACAACCCTTCCGCTAGCGGGAGAAGCTACGAGCAGTACTTC. Protein sequence: CASSYNPSASGRSYEQYF. Full variable domain (rest looked up from reference TRBV5-1 and TRBJ2-7): KAGVTQTPRYLIKTRGQQVTLSCSPISGHRSVSWYQQTPGQGLQFLFEYFSETQRNKGNFPGRFSGRQFSNSRSEMNVSTLELGDSALYLCASSYNPSASGRSYEQYFGPGTRLTVT.

This clone occurred a few times. V and J are TRBV28 and TRBJ1-1, with TRBD1 matching 7 bases. CDR1 and CDR2 from the germline V gene are MDHEN and SYDVKM. With 6 bases clipped from V and 4 bases from J, the junction kept 8 bases outside the gene matches. The length of the CDR3 is 14 residues. CDR3 protein: CASSRTTGLTEAFF. CDR3 bases: TGTGCCAGCAGCCGGACGACAGGGCTCACTGAAGCTTTCTTT.

V gene TRBV7-9 combines with J gene TRBJ2-3; a possible D gene is TRBD2 (6 bases). CDR1 and CDR2 from the germline V gene are SEHNR and FQNEAQ (reference sequence). The CDR3 is made up of 17 amino acids. Trimming took 7 bases from V and 1 from J, leaving 21 bases between them. The CDR3 DNA follows: TGTGCCAGCACCGATCCTTTCGGGAGATCGGGCACAGATACGCAGTATTTT. It codes for CASTDPFGRSGTDTQYF. The whole variable domain, remainder taken from reference TRBV7-9 and TRBJ2-3, is DTGVSQNPRHKITKRGQNVTFRCDPISEHNRLYWYRQTLGQGPEFLTYFQNEAQLEKSRLLSDRFSAERPKGSFSTLEIQRTEQGDSAMYLCASTDPFGRSGTDTQYFGPGTRLTVL.

V usage is TRBV27 and J usage is TRBJ2-2; 9 bases align to TRBD2. Germline-derived CDR1 and CDR2 are MNHEY and SMNVEV (reference sequence). CDR3 size: 17 residues. The J segment lost 3 bases and the V segment lost 3 bases, leaving 8 bases of the junction unmatched. This CDR3 reads CASSLEAGGRDTGELFF. The DNA for the CDR3 is TGTGCCAGCAGTTTGGAGGCTGGCGGGAGGGACACCGGGGAGCTGTTTTTT.

This clone was seen only once. The J gene is TRBJ1-2, the V gene TRBV6-1; no clear D. V lost 6 bases and J 8 bases, leaving 10 bases between the germline ends. The CDR3 is 11 residues long. Germline V gene data show CDR1 as MNHNS and CDR2 as SASEGT. The CDR3 spells CASRSPSGYTF. In nucleotides, the CDR3 is TGTGCCAGCAGGTCTCCTTCCGGCTACACCTTC.

The V gene is TRBV30, the J gene TRBJ1-2; 9 bases align to TRBD1. The V gene's germline CDR1 is GTSNPN and CDR2 SVGIG (reference sequence). CDR3 length: 16 residues. With V trimmed by 0 bases and J by 4 bases, 9 bases remained unmatched. The CDR3 protein is CAWSVPGQGFFYGYTF. The CDR3 nucleotides read TGTGCCTGGAGTGTACCGGGACAGGGTTTCTTCTATGGCTACACCTTC.

The chain couples TRBV7-3 to TRBJ2-2; 10 bases align to TRBD2. The CDR3 spans 18 residues. V gave up 5 bases and J gave up 1 base; unmatched junction bases: 10. The V gene's germline CDR1 is SGHTA and CDR2 FQGTGA. The CDR3 region has the DNA TGTGCCAGCAGCGCCAGGCCTAGGACTAGCGGGAACACCGGGGAGCTGTTTTTT. The encoded protein is CASSARPRTSGNTGELFF. Combining the CDR3 with reference TRBV7-3 and TRBJ2-2 gives the whole variable domain GAGVSQTPSNKVTEKGKYVELRCDPISGHTALYWYRQSLGQGPEFLIYFQGTGAADDSGLPNDRFFAVRPEGSVSTLKIQRTERGDSAVYLCASSARPRTSGNTGELFFGEGSRLTVL.

The CDR3 DNA reads as TGTGCCAGCAGCGTGGGGAGGGAACGGGCGGGAGCAGATACGCAGTATTTT. Its translation is CASSVGRERAGADTQYF. The rearrangement uses TRBV9 and TRBJ2-3; 7 bases map to TRBD2. V gave up 2 bases and J gave up 4 bases; unmatched junction bases: 13. CDR3 length: 17 amino acids. Looked up from germline, CDR1 is SGDLS and CDR2 is YYNGEE.

The genes are TRBV28 and TRBJ1-4; the D gene is possibly TRBD1 (6 bases). V was clipped by 3 bases and J by 6 bases, with 17 bases between them. Per the germline V gene, CDR1 is MDHEN and CDR2 is SYDVKM. The CDR3 is 16 amino acids. The CDR3 DNA reads TGTGCCAGCAGTTTCTACCCCGGGACACAATATGAAAAACTGTTTTTT. Translation: CASSFYPGTQYEKLFF.

The CDR3, as DNA: TGTGCCAGCAGAATATCAAGCGGGAGCGGAGAGACCCAGTACTTC. It yields the protein CASRISSGSGETQYF. J is TRBJ2-5 and V is TRBV7-3; 8 positions match TRBD2. Germline lookup yields CDR1 SGHTA and CDR2 FQGTGA. The CDR3 covers 15 residues. V lost 6 bases, J lost 4 bases, and 10 bases stayed unmatched.

This clone was seen more than once but under ten times. The chain joins TRBV10-2 to TRBJ1-2; TRBD1 matches 7 bases. The CDR3 contains 15 residues. Germline-derived CDR1 and CDR2 are WSHSY and SAAADI. The trim removed 4 bases at V and 4 bases at J, leaving 9 bases unmatched. The CDR3 region has the DNA TGCGCCAGCAGTGTAATCGGAGGGGGCGGCTATGGCTACACCTTC. Translating gives CASSVIGGGGYGYTF.

This clone was found a few times. The V and J genes are TRBV28 and TRBJ2-1; tentatively, D is TRBD1 (6 bases). The CDR3 length is 16 residues. The V end lost 5 bases, the J end lost 12 bases, and 26 bases lay between the germline ends. Germline V CDR1 and CDR2: MDHEN, SYDVKM. The CDR3 is CASSLQQGLVGIRQFF. The DNA of the CDR3 is TGTGCCAGCAGTCTACAACAGGGTCTAGTTGGAATACGGCAGTTCTTC.

V is TRBV11-2 and J is TRBJ2-1, with D possibly matching TRBD2 (6 bases). Germline CDR1 and CDR2: SGHAT and FQNNGV. V was trimmed by 5 bases and J by 4 bases, leaving 15 bases between them. The CDR3 sequence is 15 residues long. The CDR3 region has the DNA TGTGCCAGCAGCCCCCGGGGCGGGGCGTACAATGAGCAGTTCTTC. Amino acids: CASSPRGGAYNEQFF.

Only one count was recorded for this clone. The V call is TRBV18, the J call TRBJ2-7; 9 bases match TRBD2. The CDR3 has 17 amino acids. CDR1 and CDR2 from the germline V gene are KGHSH and LQKENI. V shed 3 bases, J shed 2 bases, and the junction held 11 bases outside the gene matches. The CDR3 bases are TGTGCCAGCTCACCGGGGTCGGGGCTAGCGGGGACCTACGAGCAGTACTTC. Translation gives CASSPGSGLAGTYEQYF.

The chain is built from TRBV6-1 and TRBJ2-1, with 7 bases that match TRBD2. Germline V gene data show CDR1 as MNHNS and CDR2 as SASEGT. Unmatched junction bases numbered 2, after V lost 2 bases and J lost 4 bases. The CDR3 is made up of 14 amino acids. CDR3 in amino acids: CASSELAAYNEQFF. The CDR3 DNA is TGTGCCAGCAGTGAACTAGCGGCTTACAATGAGCAGTTCTTC.

This chain links TRBV29-1 with TRBJ2-7, with D unresolved. The CDR3 is made up of 13 amino acids. Per germline, CDR1 SQVTM and CDR2 ANQGSEA. The V and J ends lost 1 base and 1 base respectively, with 8 bases between them. This CDR3 reads CSVEGDKSYEQYF. The CDR3 DNA reads TGCAGCGTTGAAGGAGACAAGTCCTACGAGCAGTACTTC.

The V gene is TRBV5-4, the J gene TRBJ1-2; D is perhaps TRBD1 (6 bases). The germline V and J ends were trimmed by 3 bases and 7 bases, with 25 bases remaining between them. CDR3 length: 17 residues. Germline V CDR1 and CDR2: SGHNT, YYREEE (reference sequence). The CDR3 region has the DNA TGTGCCAGCAGCTACCGGGGGGGCGCCGCCCAACTAGGTGGCTACACCTTC. Its translation is CASSYRGGAAQLGGYTF.

This chain joins TRBV28 and TRBJ2-2, with TRBD2 matching over 11 bases. CDR3 size: 15 residues. CDR1 is MDHEN, CDR2 SYDVKM, per germline. Germline trimming cut 6 bases from V and 7 bases from J; bases unmatched to any gene: 7. Here the CDR3 DNA reads TGTGCCAGCAGCTTACTAGCGGGAGCTGGCGGGGAGCTGTTTTTT. It codes for CASSLLAGAGGELFF.

The chain has TRBV7-3 and TRBJ2-1; a possible D gene is TRBD1 (5 bases). This CDR3 has 15 amino acids. Trimming took 5 bases from V and 0 from J, leaving 11 bases between them. Germline-derived CDR1 and CDR2 are SGHTA and FQGTGA. For the CDR3, the DNA is TGTGCCAGCAGCCCCCCAGGGCTCTCCTACAATGAGCAGTTCTTC. This gives the protein CASSPPGLSYNEQFF.

The chain couples TRBV28 to TRBJ1-5; no clear D. The CDR3 spans 15 residues. From germline, CDR1 is MDHEN and CDR2 SYDVKM. The V end lost 6 bases, the J end lost 1 base, and 13 bases lay between the germline ends. CDR3 DNA sequence: TGTGCCAGCAGCCCCACGGGTACGAGCAATCAGCCCCAGCATTTT. It codes for CASSPTGTSNQPQHF.